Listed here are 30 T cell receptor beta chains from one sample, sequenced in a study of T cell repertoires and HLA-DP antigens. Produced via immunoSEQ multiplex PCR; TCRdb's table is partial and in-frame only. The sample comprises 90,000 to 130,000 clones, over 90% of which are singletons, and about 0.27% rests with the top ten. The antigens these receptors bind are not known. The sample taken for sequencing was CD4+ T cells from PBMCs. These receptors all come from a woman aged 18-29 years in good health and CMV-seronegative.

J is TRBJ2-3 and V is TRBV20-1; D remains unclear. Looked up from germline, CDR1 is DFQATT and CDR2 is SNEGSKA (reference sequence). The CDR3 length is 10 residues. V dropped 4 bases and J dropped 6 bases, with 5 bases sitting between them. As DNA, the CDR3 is TGCAGTGCTATGGGGGATACGCAGTATTTT. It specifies CSAMGDTQYF.

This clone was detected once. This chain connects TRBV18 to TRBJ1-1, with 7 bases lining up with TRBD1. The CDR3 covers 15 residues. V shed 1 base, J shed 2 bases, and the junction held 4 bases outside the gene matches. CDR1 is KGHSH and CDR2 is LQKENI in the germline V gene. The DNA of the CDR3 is TGTGCCAGCTCACCACAAACAGGGGACAACACTGAAGCTTTCTTT. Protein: CASSPQTGDNTEAFF. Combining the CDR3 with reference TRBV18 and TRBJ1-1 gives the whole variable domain NAGVMQNPRHLVRRRGQEARLRCSPMKGHSHVYWYRQLPEEGLKFMVYLQKENIIDESGMPKERFSAEFPKEGPSILRIQQVVRGDSAAYFCASSPQTGDNTEAFFGQGTRLTVV.

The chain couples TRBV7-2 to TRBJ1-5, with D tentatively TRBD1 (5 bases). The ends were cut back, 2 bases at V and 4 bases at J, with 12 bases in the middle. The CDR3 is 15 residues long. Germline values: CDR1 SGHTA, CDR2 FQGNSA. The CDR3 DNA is TGTGCCAGCAGCTTATTGCCAGGGCAGAATCAGCCCCAGCATTTT. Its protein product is CASSLLPGQNQPQHF. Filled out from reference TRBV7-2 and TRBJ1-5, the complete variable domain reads GAGVSQSPSNKVTEKGKDVELRCDPISGHTALYWYRQSLGQGLEFLIYFQGNSAPDKSGLPSDRFSAERTGGSVSTLTIQRTQQEDSAVYLCASSLLPGQNQPQHFGDGTRLSIL.

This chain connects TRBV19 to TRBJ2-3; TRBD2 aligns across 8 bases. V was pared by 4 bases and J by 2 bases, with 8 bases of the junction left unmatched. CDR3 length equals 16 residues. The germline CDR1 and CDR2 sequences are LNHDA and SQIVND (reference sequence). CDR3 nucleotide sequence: TGTGCCAGTAGTAACCCCTTAGCGGGGTTCACAGATACGCAGTATTTT. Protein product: CASSNPLAGFTDTQYF.

In DNA, the CDR3 is TGTGCCAGCAGTTACCCGGGACAGGGCCTCTATGGCTACACCTTC. It yields the protein CASSYPGQGLYGYTF. This chain connects TRBV6-5 to TRBJ1-2, with TRBD1 identical over 9 bases. From germline, CDR1 is MNHEY and CDR2 SVGAGI. The CDR3 contains 15 residues. V shed 2 bases, J shed 4 bases, and the junction held 5 bases outside the gene matches.

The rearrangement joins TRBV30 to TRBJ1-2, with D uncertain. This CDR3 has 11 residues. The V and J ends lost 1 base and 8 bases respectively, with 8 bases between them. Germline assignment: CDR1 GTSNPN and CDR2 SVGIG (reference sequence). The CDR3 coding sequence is TGTGCCTGGAGTGCCCCCCGCGGCTACACCTTC. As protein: CAWSAPRGYTF.

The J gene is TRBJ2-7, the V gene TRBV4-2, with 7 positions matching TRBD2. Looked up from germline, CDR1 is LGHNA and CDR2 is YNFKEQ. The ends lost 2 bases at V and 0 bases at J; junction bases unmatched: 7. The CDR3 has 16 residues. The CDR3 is CASSQPPPSGSYEQYF. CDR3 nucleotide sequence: TGTGCCAGCAGCCAACCCCCGCCTAGCGGCTCCTACGAGCAGTACTTC.

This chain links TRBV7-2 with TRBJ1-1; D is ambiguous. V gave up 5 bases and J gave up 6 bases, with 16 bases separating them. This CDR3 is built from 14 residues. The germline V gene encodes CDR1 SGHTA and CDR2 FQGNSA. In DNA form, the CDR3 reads TGTGCCAGCAGCCCCTTGTACGACGGAGCTGAAGCTTTCTTT. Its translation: CASSPLYDGAEAFF.

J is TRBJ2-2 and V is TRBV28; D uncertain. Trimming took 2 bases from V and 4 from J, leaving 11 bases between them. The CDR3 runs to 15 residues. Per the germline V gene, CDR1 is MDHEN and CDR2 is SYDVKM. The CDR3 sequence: CASSLPAGSTGELFF. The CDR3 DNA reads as TGTGCCAGCAGTTTACCGGCAGGTAGCACCGGGGAGCTGTTTTTT. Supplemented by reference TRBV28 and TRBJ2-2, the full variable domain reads DVKVTQSSRYLVKRTGEKVFLECVQDMDHENMFWYRQDPGLGLRLIYFSYDVKMKEKGDIPEGYSVSREKKERFSLILESASTNQTSMYLCASSLPAGSTGELFFGEGSRLTVL.

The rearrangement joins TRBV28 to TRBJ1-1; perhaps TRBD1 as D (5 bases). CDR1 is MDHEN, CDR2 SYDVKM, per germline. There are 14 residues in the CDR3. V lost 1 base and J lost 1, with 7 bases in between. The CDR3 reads CASSLYDRNTEAFF. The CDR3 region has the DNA TGTGCCAGCAGTTTATACGACAGGAACACTGAAGCTTTCTTT.

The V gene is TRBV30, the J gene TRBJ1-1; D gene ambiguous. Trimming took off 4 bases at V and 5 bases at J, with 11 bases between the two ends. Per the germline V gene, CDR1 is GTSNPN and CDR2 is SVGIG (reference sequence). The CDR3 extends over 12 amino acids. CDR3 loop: CAWKAKGTEAFF. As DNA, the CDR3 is TGTGCCTGGAAAGCTAAGGGTACTGAAGCTTTCTTT. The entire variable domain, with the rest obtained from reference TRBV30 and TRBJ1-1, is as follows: SQTIHQWPATLVQPVGSPLSLECTVEGTSNPNLYWYRQAAGRGLQLLFYSVGIGQISSEVPQNLSASRPQDRQFILSSKKLLLSDSGFYLCAWKAKGTEAFFGQGTRLTVV.

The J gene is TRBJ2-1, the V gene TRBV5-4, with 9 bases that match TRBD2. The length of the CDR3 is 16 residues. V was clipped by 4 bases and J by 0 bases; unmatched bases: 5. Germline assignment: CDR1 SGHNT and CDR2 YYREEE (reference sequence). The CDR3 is CASSVLAGSSYNEQFF. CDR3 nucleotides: TGTGCCAGCAGCGTGCTAGCGGGAAGCTCCTACAATGAGCAGTTCTTC.

For the CDR3, the DNA is TGCGCCAGCAGCTTGGGGTTCCGGGAAAGTAATTCACCCCTCCACTTT. This translates into CASSLGFRESNSPLHF. J is TRBJ1-6 and V is TRBV5-1; D gene ambiguous. Germline CDR1 and CDR2: SGHRS and YFSETQ. V shed 0 bases and J shed 6 bases, with 13 bases lying between them. The CDR3 is made up of 16 amino acids.

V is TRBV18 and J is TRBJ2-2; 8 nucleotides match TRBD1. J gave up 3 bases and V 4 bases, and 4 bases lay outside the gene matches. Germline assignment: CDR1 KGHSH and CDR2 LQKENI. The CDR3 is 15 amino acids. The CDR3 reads CASSRTGTDTGELFF. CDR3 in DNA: TGTGCCAGCTCACGGACAGGGACGGACACCGGGGAGCTGTTTTTT.

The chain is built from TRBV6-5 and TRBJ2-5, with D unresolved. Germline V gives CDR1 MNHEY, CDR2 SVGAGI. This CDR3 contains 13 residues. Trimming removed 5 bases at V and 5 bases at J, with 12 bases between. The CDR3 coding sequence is TGTGCCAGCAGTACAACATTGCAGGAGACCCAGTACTTC. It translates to CASSTTLQETQYF.

The DNA of the CDR3 is TGTGCCAGCAGACCTTACAGGGGAAGCTCCTACGAGCAGTACGTC. Translating it yields CASRPYRGSSYEQYV. This chain joins TRBV6-5 and TRBJ2-7, with 7 bases fitting TRBD1. J was trimmed by 0 bases and V by 6 bases; bases with no gene match: 8. Per the germline V gene, CDR1 is MNHEY and CDR2 is SVGAGI. CDR3 length: 15 residues.

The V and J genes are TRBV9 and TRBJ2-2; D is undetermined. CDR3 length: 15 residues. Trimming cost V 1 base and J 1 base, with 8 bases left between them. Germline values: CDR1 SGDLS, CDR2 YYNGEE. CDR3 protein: CASSVTTVNTGELFF. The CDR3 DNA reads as TGTGCCAGCAGCGTAACCACAGTGAACACCGGGGAGCTGTTTTTT.

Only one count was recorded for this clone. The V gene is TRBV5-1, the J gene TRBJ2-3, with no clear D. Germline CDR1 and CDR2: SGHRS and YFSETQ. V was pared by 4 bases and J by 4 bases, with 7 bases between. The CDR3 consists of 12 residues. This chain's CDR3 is CASSQGSDTQYF. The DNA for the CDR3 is TGCGCCAGCAGCCAAGGGTCAGATACGCAGTATTTT.

CDR3 protein: CASSLLSSGANTDTQYF. The CDR3 DNA sequence: TGTGCCAGCAGCTTACTCTCTAGCGGGGCAAACACAGATACGCAGTATTTT. The chain carries TRBV7-2 and TRBJ2-3; 9 positions agree with TRBD2. With V trimmed by 2 bases and J by 2 bases, 8 bases remained unmatched. CDR1 and CDR2 (germline): SGHTA, FQGNSA. The CDR3 contains 17 residues.

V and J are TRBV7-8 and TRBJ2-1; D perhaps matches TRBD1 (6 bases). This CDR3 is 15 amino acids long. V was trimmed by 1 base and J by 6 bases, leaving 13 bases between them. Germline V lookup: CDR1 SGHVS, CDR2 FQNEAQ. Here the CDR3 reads CASSLGGPESNEQFF. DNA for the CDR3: TGTGCCAGCAGCTTAGGGGGGCCTGAATCCAATGAGCAGTTCTTC.

The CDR3 region has the DNA TGCAGCGTTGCCTCCCGTCTAAAAGATACGCAGTATTTT. Residues: CSVASRLKDTQYF. The rearrangement links TRBV29-1 to TRBJ2-3; D remains unclear. CDR3 length: 13 residues. CDR1 and CDR2 from the germline V gene are SQVTM and ANQGSEA. V shed 4 bases and J shed 5 bases, with 13 bases lying between them.

The CDR3 is CASSLGGTGRRAFF. The CDR3 bases are TGTGCCAGCAGCTTAGGGGGGACAGGGAGGAGAGCTTTCTTT. V is TRBV7-8 and J is TRBJ1-1; 9 bases map to TRBD1. CDR1 and CDR2 (germline): SGHVS, FQNEAQ. V lost 1 base and J lost 10; bases outside the gene matches: 7. The CDR3 is 14 amino acids.

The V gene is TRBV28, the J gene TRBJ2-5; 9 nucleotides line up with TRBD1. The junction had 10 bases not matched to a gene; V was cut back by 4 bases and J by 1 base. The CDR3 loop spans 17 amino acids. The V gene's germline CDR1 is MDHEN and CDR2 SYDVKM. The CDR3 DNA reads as TGTGCCAGCAGTTCGGGACAGGGAGGGCGGTCCCAAGAGACCCAGTACTTC. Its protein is CASSSGQGGRSQETQYF.

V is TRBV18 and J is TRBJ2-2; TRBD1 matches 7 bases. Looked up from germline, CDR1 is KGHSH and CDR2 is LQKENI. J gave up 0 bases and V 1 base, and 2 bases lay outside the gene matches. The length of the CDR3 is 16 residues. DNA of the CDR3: TGTGCCAGCTCACCACGGACAGGATCGAACACCGGGGAGCTGTTTTTT. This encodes CASSPRTGSNTGELFF. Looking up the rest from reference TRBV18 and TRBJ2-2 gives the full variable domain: NAGVMQNPRHLVRRRGQEARLRCSPMKGHSHVYWYRQLPEEGLKFMVYLQKENIIDESGMPKERFSAEFPKEGPSILRIQQVVRGDSAAYFCASSPRTGSNTGELFFGEGSRLTVL.

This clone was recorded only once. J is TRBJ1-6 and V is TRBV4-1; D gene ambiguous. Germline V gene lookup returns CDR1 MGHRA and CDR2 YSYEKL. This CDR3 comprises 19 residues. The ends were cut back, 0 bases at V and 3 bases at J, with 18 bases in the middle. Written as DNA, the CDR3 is TGCGCCAGCAGCCAAGATATCCAAAGGGCAAGGGTCTATAATTCACCCCTCCACTTT. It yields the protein CASSQDIQRARVYNSPLHF.

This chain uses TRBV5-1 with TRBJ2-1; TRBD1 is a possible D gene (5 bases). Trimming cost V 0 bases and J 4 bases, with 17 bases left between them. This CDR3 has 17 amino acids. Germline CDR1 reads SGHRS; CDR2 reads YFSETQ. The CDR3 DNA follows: TGCGCCAGCAGCTTGGTCGGTGCGCAGGGTGGGTACAATGAGCAGTTCTTC. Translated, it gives CASSLVGAQGGYNEQFF.

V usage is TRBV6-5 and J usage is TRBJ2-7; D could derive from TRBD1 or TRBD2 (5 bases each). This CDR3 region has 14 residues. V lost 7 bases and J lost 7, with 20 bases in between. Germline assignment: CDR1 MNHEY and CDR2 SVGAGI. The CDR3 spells CASNRGPVLSEQYF. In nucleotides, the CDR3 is TGTGCCAGCAATCGGGGACCCGTACTATCAGAGCAGTACTTC.

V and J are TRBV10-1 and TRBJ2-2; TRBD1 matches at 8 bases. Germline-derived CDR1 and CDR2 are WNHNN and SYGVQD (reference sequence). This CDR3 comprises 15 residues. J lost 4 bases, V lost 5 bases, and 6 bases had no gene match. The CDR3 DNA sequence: TGCGCCAGCAGTTCAGGACAGGGTTCCACCGGGGAGCTGTTTTTT. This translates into CASSSGQGSTGELFF.

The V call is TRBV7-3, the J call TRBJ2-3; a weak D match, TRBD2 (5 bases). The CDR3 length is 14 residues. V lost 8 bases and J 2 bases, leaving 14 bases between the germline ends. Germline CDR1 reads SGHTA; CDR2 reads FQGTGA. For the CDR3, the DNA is TGTGCCAGCGGGAGTGGGCGACTCACAGATACGCAGTATTTT. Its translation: CASGSGRLTDTQYF. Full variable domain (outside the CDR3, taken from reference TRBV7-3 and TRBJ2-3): GAGVSQTPSNKVTEKGKYVELRCDPISGHTALYWYRQSLGQGPEFLIYFQGTGAADDSGLPNDRFFAVRPEGSVSTLKIQRTERGDSAVYLCASGSGRLTDTQYFGPGTRLTVL.

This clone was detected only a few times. CDR3 in amino acids: CASSVGPMGNQPQHF. Here the CDR3 DNA reads TGCGCCAGCAGCGTAGGGCCAATGGGCAATCAGCCCCAGCATTTT. The gene calls are TRBV5-1 and TRBJ1-5; D is ambiguous. Germline CDR1 SGHRS, CDR2 YFSETQ. The CDR3 totals 15 residues. V was pared by 4 bases and J by 2 bases, with 13 bases between.